The entry below gives a single T cell receptor (beta chain) sequence along with its context. Its specificity is not known. A much larger clone is a single base away; this may be a read error. Treatment described: roughly nine-day PBMC culture with coronavirus spike peptide pools or control peptides (ViraFEST assay). Culture of fewer than 2.5 million PBMCs per well took place with about 9.1 IU/ml IL-2 and 9 to 10 ug/ml peptide pools. This sample is drawn from a study of vaccination and CD4 T cells after COVID-19. Trimming took 3 bases from V and 2 from J, leaving 13 bases between them. CDR3 length: 15 residues. Germline loops: CDR1 MGHDK, CDR2 SYGVNS. Study-wide results and caveats: The authors identified 304 of 307 vaccine-specific clones in convalescent patients as spike mono-reactive. Median reactive clonotypes, those recognizing SARS-CoV-2, rose from about 20 to 38, not significantly.

Cultured CD4+ T cell DNA underwent sequencing with the Oncomine TCR Beta short-read assay. TCRdb re-derived calls from the PCR reads in MiXCR, one entry per CDR3 protein. This sample has 10,000 to 12,000 distinct CDR3 sequences, with less than 85% found just once. This chain joins TRBV25-1 and TRBJ2-5; D is uncertain. The source material was CD4+ T cells from blood, cultured in vitro. This TCR derives from a human donor who had recovered from COVID-19. CDR3 loop: CASSEGFLRQETQYF. DNA of the CDR3: TGTGCCAGCAGTGAGGGGTTTCTCAGACAAGAGACCCAGTACTTC.